These 2 T cell receptor beta chains originate from one sample sequenced in a study of shared clonotypes between healthy human individuals (TCRdb year 2020). Libraries were made using the immunoSEQ multiplex PCR assay. TCRdb stores this immuneACCESS table with in-frame sequences only. Part of the clones is absent; in the studies checked, under half of the shortfall reflects unresolved V genes, and no reason is known for the rest. The sample records over a million clones, approximately 68% of which are singletons. The ten largest clones represent approximately 1.5% of the sample. Material for sequencing was memory CD4+ T cells sorted from blood. The cell subset or site label of this sample denotes: CD45RA-negative fraction. Receptor source: a man between 18 and 35 years old in good health.

The chain carries TRBV11-1 and TRBJ1-6; D ambiguous. This CDR3 is 18 amino acids long. The V gene lost 2 bases and the J gene lost 0 bases, with 14 bases spanning the gap. The V gene's germline CDR1 is SGHAT and CDR2 FQDESV (reference sequence). The CDR3 sequence: CASSLLSTASSYNSPLHF. CDR3 bases: TGTGCCAGCAGCTTATTATCGACCGCGAGCTCCTATAATTCACCCCTCCACTTT.

The V gene is TRBV5-6, the J gene TRBJ1-3; 8 nucleotides agree with TRBD1. Trimming at V came to 4 bases and at J to 0 bases, leaving 12 bases not matched to a gene. The CDR3 is 18 amino acids. Per germline, CDR1 SGHDT and CDR2 YYEEEE. CDR3 residues: CASSLRDRPTYSGNTIYF. The CDR3 region has the DNA TGTGCCAGCAGCCTCCGGGACAGGCCAACTTACTCTGGAAACACCATATATTTT.